Shown below are 13 T cell receptor beta chains from a single sample sequenced in a study of OX40 agonist ivuxolimab in advanced cancers. The protocol was immunoSEQ multiplex PCR, while the TCRdb copy is restricted to in-frame clones and leaves out a portion. The sample yields about 74,000 clones, roughly 84% seen once. The material sequenced was CD4+ or CD8+ T cells sorted from blood, taken in a trial of the OX40 agonist ivuxolimab. These receptor sequences come from an adult with an advanced solid tumor such as melanoma, head and neck, liver or kidney cancer.

The chain recombines TRBV19 with TRBJ1-1; D unclear. CDR1 is LNHDA and CDR2 is SQIVND in the germline V gene (reference sequence). The CDR3 totals 13 residues. With 9 bases removed from V and 5 bases from J, the gap between germline ends came to 16 bases. The CDR3 DNA reads TGTGCCAGCGCCCGGGGAAGGAGTACTGAAGCTTTCTTT. This translates into CASARGRSTEAFF.

This chain joins TRBV6-5 and TRBJ1-4, with D possibly being TRBD1 (6 bases). The length of the CDR3 is 14 residues. V dropped 2 bases and J dropped 4 bases, with 8 bases sitting between them. The germline V gene encodes CDR1 MNHEY and CDR2 SVGAGI. The CDR3 sequence is CASSYGQFNEKLFF. In nucleotides, the CDR3 is TGTGCCAGCAGTTACGGACAGTTTAATGAAAAACTGTTTTTT.

The J gene is TRBJ1-5, the V gene TRBV7-2; the match to TRBD1 covers 7 bases. This CDR3 region has 14 residues. The germline V gene encodes CDR1 SGHTA and CDR2 FQGNSA. Trimming at V came to 3 bases and at J to 5 bases, leaving 4 bases not matched to a gene. This chain's CDR3 is CASSFKGGYQPQHF. DNA for the CDR3: TGTGCCAGCAGCTTTAAAGGGGGCTATCAGCCCCAGCATTTT.

The chain is built from TRBV29-1 and TRBJ1-1; D gene uncertain. Per germline, CDR1 SQVTM and CDR2 ANQGSEA. CDR3 length: 14 residues. V lost 3 bases and J 4 bases, leaving 15 bases between the germline ends. In DNA form, the CDR3 reads TGCAGCGTTGATGGTCGGGATCGGCGCACTGAAGCTTTCTTT. This encodes CSVDGRDRRTEAFF.

The chain couples TRBV6-5 to TRBJ2-7; 8 nucleotides line up with TRBD1. The V and J ends lost 0 bases and 3 bases, in that order; junction bases with no gene match: 4. The CDR3 consists of 15 residues. Germline CDR1 reads MNHEY; CDR2 reads SVGAGI. As DNA, the CDR3 is TGTGCCAGCAGTTACTCGTTACAGGGGGTCTACGAGCAGTACTTC. Translating gives CASSYSLQGVYEQYF.

Comments on this clone: The sample carries other DNA sequences with the same CDR3. The rearrangement uses TRBV27 and TRBJ2-3; no firm D call. V lost 3 bases and J 6 bases, leaving 4 bases between the germline ends. The CDR3 totals 11 residues. Germline CDR1 is MNHEY and CDR2 is SMNVEV (reference sequence). CDR3 in DNA: TGTGCCAGCAGTTTCATGGATACGCAGTATTTT. Its translation: CASSFMDTQYF.

The chain is built from TRBV18 and TRBJ1-1, with TRBD1 identical over 7 bases. The germline V gene encodes CDR1 KGHSH and CDR2 LQKENI. This CDR3 spans 16 amino acids. Trimming at V came to 3 bases and at J to 4 bases, leaving 11 bases not matched to a gene. CDR3 protein: CASSPGDRGFGTEAFF. In DNA, the CDR3 is TGTGCCAGCTCACCGGGGGACAGAGGGTTTGGCACTGAAGCTTTCTTT.

The chain is built from TRBV5-5 and TRBJ2-5; 16 nucleotides line up with TRBD2. The CDR3 has 19 residues. Losses at the gene ends were 0 bases for V and 5 bases for J; bases not matched to a gene: 10. Germline CDR1 and CDR2: SGHKS and YYEKEE (reference sequence). The CDR3: CASSLAPGTSGRARETQYF. The CDR3 bases are TGTGCCAGCAGCTTGGCTCCCGGGACTAGCGGGAGGGCCCGGGAGACCCAGTACTTC.

Turning to this clone: Additional DNA sequences in this sample encode the identical CDR3. The rearrangement joins TRBV4-2 to TRBJ2-3; no clear D gene. The CDR3 spans 11 residues. Deletions cut 4 bases from V and 1 base from J, with 0 bases between. The germline gives CDR1 LGHNA, CDR2 YNFKEQ. This chain's CDR3 is CASSRTDTQYF. The CDR3 DNA is TGTGCCAGCAGCCGCACAGATACGCAGTATTTT.

V and J are TRBV7-2 and TRBJ1-1, with no clear D. The ends were cut back, 6 bases at V and 11 bases at J, with 16 bases in the middle. The germline V gene encodes CDR1 SGHTA and CDR2 FQGNSA. The CDR3 covers 12 residues. The CDR3 here is CASSSSGLGAFF. CDR3 DNA: TGTGCCAGCAGTTCGTCCGGACTGGGGGCTTTCTTT.

V is TRBV7-8 and J is TRBJ2-7; 7 bases map to TRBD1. Looked up from germline, CDR1 is SGHVS and CDR2 is FQNEAQ. V lost 5 bases, J lost 0 bases, and 7 bases stayed unmatched. The CDR3 loop spans 15 amino acids. This CDR3 reads CASSGRQGRSYEQYF. As DNA, the CDR3 is TGTGCCAGCAGCGGAAGACAGGGTCGCTCCTACGAGCAGTACTTC.

The chain joins TRBV5-1 to TRBJ2-7, with D perhaps given as TRBD1 or TRBD2 (5 bases each). Trimming stripped 4 bases from V and 4 bases from J, with 15 bases between. Looked up from germline, CDR1 is SGHRS and CDR2 is YFSETQ. CDR3 size: 14 residues. The CDR3 reads CASSALGEPYEQYF. The CDR3 nucleotides are TGCGCCAGCAGCGCATTGGGGGAGCCTTACGAGCAGTACTTC.

The chain has TRBV5-4 and TRBJ2-3; 9 bases align to TRBD2. The length of the CDR3 is 19 residues. With V trimmed by 1 base and J by 0 bases, 12 bases remained unmatched. Germline V gives CDR1 SGHNT, CDR2 YYREEE (reference sequence). The CDR3 loop is CASSLKVAGGPLSTDTQYF. The CDR3 coding sequence is TGTGCCAGCAGCTTGAAGGTGGCGGGGGGGCCCCTTAGCACAGATACGCAGTATTTT.